This T cell receptor beta chain is drawn from a study of blood T cell repertoires in COVID-19. Study as a whole: Collection of acute and convalescent COVID-19 samples took place in the United States, Italy and Spain. From T cells, B-cell-depleted T cells, or PBMCs came the material, which was cDNA or gDNA.

The CDR3 covers 14 residues. With 3 bases clipped from V and 3 bases from J, the junction kept 3 bases outside the gene matches. CDR1 is ENHRY and CDR2 is SYGVKD in the germline V gene. Libraries were prepared by immunoSEQ multiplex PCR; TCRdb keeps only in-frame clonotypes and omits some of them. The profile shows around 25,000 clones, about 90% of them singletons. The sequencing input was peripheral blood. V is TRBV10-3 and J is TRBJ1-2, with 8 nucleotides matching TRBD1. The TCR sequence derives from a woman aged 60-70 years with active COVID-19. The CDR3 loop reads CAISELDRDYGYTF. CDR3 nucleotide sequence: TGTGCCATCAGTGAACTGGACAGGGACTATGGCTACACCTTC.